The rows below give T cell receptor beta chains drawn from one sample of a study of CD8+ T cells in alopecia areata. The table came from immunoSEQ multiplex PCR; TCRdb's copy has only in-frame clones and leaves some out. The data contain under 250,000 clones, 50% to 70% of them singletons. The specimen was CD4+ T cells sorted from blood, collected at week 4, from a patient treated with tofacitinib. These receptors all stem from a human donor with alopecia areata. Each CDR3 is given with its conserved first and last residue. The D gene is left open where the match is weak. Size is omitted from some rows. Given values are once, few, many or a class for expanded clones.

TRBV4-2	few	TRBJ2-5	-	TGTGCCAGCAGCCAAGAACCGAGTGGGGAAGAGACCCAGTACTTC	CASSQEPSGEETQYF
TRBV29-1	few	TRBJ2-6	TRBD2	TGCAGCGTTGTGGGGGAACAGCGGGATGGGGCCAACGTCCTGACTTTC	CSVVGEQRDGANVLTF
TRBV9	-	TRBJ2-1	TRBD1	TGTGCCAGCAGCGTAGAGGGGACAGGGTCCTACAATGAGCAGTTCTTC	CASSVEGTGSYNEQFF
TRBV7-3	few	TRBJ2-2	-	TGTGCCAGCAGGACACAGGGCGGGGAGCTGTTTTTT	CASRTQGGELFF
TRBV30	-	TRBJ1-2	-	TGTGCCTGGACCGGTCTGTCAAATGGCTACACCTTC	CAWTGLSNGYTF
TRBV30	-	TRBJ2-7	-	TGTGCCTGGACCCTCCCGGGAGCCTCTTACGGGCAGTACTTC	CAWTLPGASYGQYF
TRBV5-1	-	TRBJ1-1	-	TGCGCCAGCAGCTCCTTTGAGGGAACTGAAGCTTTCTTT	CASSSFEGTEAFF
TRBV7-2	once	TRBJ1-1	TRBD1	TGTGCCAGCAGCTTCGACAGGGGAGTCACTGAAGCTTTCTTT	CASSFDRGVTEAFF
TRBV29-1	-	TRBJ1-2	-	TGCAGCGTTGGGGGGGAGACCTATGGCTACACCTTC	CSVGGETYGYTF
TRBV7-2	-	TRBJ2-3	-	TGTGCCAGCAGCTCCCTAAGATCGGGACCCATAAGGGCAGATACGCAGTATTTT	CASSSLRSGPIRADTQYF
TRBV10-3	-	TRBJ2-3	-	TGTGCCATCAGTGAGTTAGTGGGGGACATTAAAACGCAGTATTTT	CAISELVGDIKTQYF
TRBV5-6	few	TRBJ2-7	TRBD2	TGTGCCAGCAGCTATAGCGGGGGTTACGAGCAGTACTTC	CASSYSGGYEQYF
TRBV20-1	-	TRBJ2-1	-	TGCAGTGCCACCAGGGGGGCGGAGCAGTTCTTC	CSATRGAEQFF
TRBV5-6	-	TRBJ1-5	-	TGTGCCAGCAGCTACTCGACCCACGGGCCCCAGCATTTT	CASSYSTHGPQHF
TRBV15	-	TRBJ1-1	-	TGTGCCACCAAAGCTGGGAGTTTGAACACTGAAGCTTTCTTT	CATKAGSLNTEAFF
TRBV23-1	few	TRBJ1-1	-	TGCGCCAGCAGTCAATCAGCAGGGGTTCATGAAGCTTTCTTT	CASSQSAGVHEAFF
TRBV29-1	many	TRBJ2-6	-	TGCAGCGTTACGAGGGGAACTGGGGCCAACGTCCTGACTTTC	CSVTRGTGANVLTF
TRBV29-1	-	TRBJ2-3	TRBD1	TGCAGCGGGGGACAGTGGTCAGATACGCAGTATTTT	CSGGQWSDTQYF
TRBV7-2	-	TRBJ1-2	-	TGTGCCAGCAGCTTAGAGGCCGTCTATGGCTACACCTTC	CASSLEAVYGYTF
TRBV5-6	-	TRBJ2-7	-	TGTGCCAGCAGCTTGGAGGGGCTCGAGCAGTACTTC	CASSLEGLEQYF
TRBV30	-	TRBJ2-6	-	TGTGCCTGGACTCAACCCGTCTTGTCTGGGGCCAACGTCCTGACTTTC	CAWTQPVLSGANVLTF
TRBV7-3	-	TRBJ2-6	TRBD1	TGTGCCAGCAGCGGACAGGGAGAGGCCGGGGCCAACGTCCTGACTTTC	CASSGQGEAGANVLTF
TRBV28	-	TRBJ1-2	-	TGTGCCAGCAGTCCTAATTCTTGGACCCTCCGCTATGGCTACACCTTC	CASSPNSWTLRYGYTF
TRBV11-2	few	TRBJ2-6	-	TGTGCCAGCAGCTTACGCCCAATCGGGTTTACTGGGGCCAACGTCCTGACTTTC	CASSLRPIGFTGANVLTF
TRBV5-6	once	TRBJ1-2	-	TGTGCCAGCAGCTTGTCTTACTATGGCTACACCTTC	CASSLSYYGYTF
TRBV11-2	-	TRBJ2-7	TRBD2	TGTGCCAGCAGCTCCCTAGCGGGGGGTTCCTACGAGCAGTACTTC	CASSSLAGGSYEQYF
TRBV5-1	-	TRBJ2-1	TRBD1	TGCGCCAGCAGCTGGACAGGGGCGAATGAGCAGTTCTTC	CASSWTGANEQFF
TRBV4-1	few	TRBJ1-1	-	TGCGCCAGCAGCCAGGATGCAGGCGTGAACACTGAAGCTTTCTTT	CASSQDAGVNTEAFF
TRBV2	-	TRBJ2-2	TRBD1	TGTGCCAGTGCTCCGACAGGGGCCGACACCGGGGAGCTGTTTTTT	CASAPTGADTGELFF
TRBV6-1	-	TRBJ1-6	TRBD1	TGTGCCAGCAGGCCACAGGGGAATTCACCCCTCCACTTT	CASRPQGNSPLHF
TRBV6-5	-	TRBJ2-4	-	TGTGCCAGCAGTTACTTGGGACGCGGAGGCAAAAACATTCAGTACTTC	CASSYLGRGGKNIQYF
TRBV5-1	-	TRBJ2-5	-	TGCGCCAGCATCTTAGACGGAGAAGAGACCCAGTACTTC	CASILDGEETQYF
TRBV14	few	TRBJ1-1	-	TGTGCCAGCAGCCAAGCTGGGGTTGAAGCTTTCTTT	CASSQAGVEAFF
TRBV19	-	TRBJ2-3	TRBD2	TGTGCCAGTCCTCGGACTAGCGGTGGTAATCTACCCAGCACAGATACGCAGTATTTT	CASPRTSGGNLPSTDTQYF
TRBV5-1	-	TRBJ2-1	TRBD2	TGCGCCAGCGCAACCCACACCGGGACTAGCGGGGGTAGCTCCTACAATGAGCAGTTCTTC	CASATHTGTSGGSSYNEQFF
TRBV12-5	-	TRBJ2-1	-	TGTGCTAGTGGTTTGAGTCATGAGCAGTTCTTC	CASGLSHEQFF
TRBV7-2	-	TRBJ2-5	-	TGTGCCAGCAGCTTACAGGGTCGAGAGACCCAGTACTTC	CASSLQGRETQYF
TRBV4-3	-	TRBJ2-7	-	TGCGCCAGCAGCCAAGGGTTCGTGGCAGGATATGAGCAGTACTTC	CASSQGFVAGYEQYF
TRBV7-2	-	TRBJ2-7	-	TGTGCCAGCAGCTTAGGCAGGGAATACGAGCAGTACTTC	CASSLGREYEQYF
TRBV5-1	-	TRBJ2-7	-	TGCGCTAGCAGCCTCACCAATAGGGGGACCTACGAGCAGTACTTC	CASSLTNRGTYEQYF
TRBV25-1	-	TRBJ1-6	TRBD1	TGTGCCACCAAGGGCAGGGGGCGCGCTCTCGATTCACCCCTCCACTTT	CATKGRGRALDSPLHF
TRBV5-1	-	TRBJ2-1	TRBD2	TGCGCCAGCAGCTTGGAGGAGGGAGGGATGCAGTTCTTC	CASSLEEGGMQFF
TRBV5-1	few	TRBJ1-4	TRBD1	TGCGCCAGCAGCCTACCCAGGGGGCCCGACGATGAAAAACTGTTTTTT	CASSLPRGPDDEKLFF
TRBV30	once	TRBJ2-1	TRBD1	TGTGCCTGGAGTCGGGACAGGGGGCGAGAGCAGTTCTTC	CAWSRDRGREQFF
TRBV19	-	TRBJ1-6	-	TGTGCCAGTAAGGGAATTGACGGTTCACCCCTCCACTTT	CASKGIDGSPLHF
TRBV29-1	-	TRBJ1-1	-	TGCAGCGTATCGACAGGAGTAAACACTGAAGCTTTCTTT	CSVSTGVNTEAFF
TRBV4-2	-	TRBJ1-2	-	TGTGCCAGCAGCCAAGTGCTCCAGGGGAATACCTATGGCTACACCTTC	CASSQVLQGNTYGYTF
TRBV4-3	few	TRBJ1-4	-	TGCGCCAGCAGCCAAGTAGGGAATGAAAAACTGTTTTTT	CASSQVGNEKLFF
TRBV6-1	-	TRBJ1-6	-	TGTGCCAGCCAAAAGGGAGATTCACCCCTCCACTTT	CASQKGDSPLHF
TRBV6-6	-	TRBJ2-3	-	TGTGCCAGCACCAACGGGGGTTATACAGATACGCAGTATTTT	CASTNGGYTDTQYF
TRBV29-1	-	TRBJ2-1	-	TGCAGCGTTGAAGATGGGGGATTGTCCAATGAGCAGTTCTTC	CSVEDGGLSNEQFF
TRBV20-1	few	TRBJ2-2	-	TGCAGTGCTAGGTGGACCGGGGAGCTGTTTTTT	CSARWTGELFF
TRBV6-1	many	TRBJ2-2	-	TGTGCCAGCAGTGATTTACACGACACCGGGGAGCTGTTTTTT	CASSDLHDTGELFF
TRBV29-1	-	TRBJ2-4	-	TGCAGCGTTGAAGGGGGGTCAGGGAGGTTAGGCAAAAACATTCAGTACTTC	CSVEGGSGRLGKNIQYF
TRBV12-5	-	TRBJ2-4	-	TGTGCTAGTGGCTCGGCCGAGGATAGGGAGCCAGCCAAGAACATTCAGTACTTC	CASGSAEDREPAKNIQYF
TRBV30	-	TRBJ1-2	-	TGTGCCTGGAGTATGGGCAACTATGGCTACACCTTC	CAWSMGNYGYTF
TRBV29-1	-	TRBJ1-4	-	TGCAGCGGATCGCCGGGGCCTGGTGAAAAACTGTTTTTT	CSGSPGPGEKLFF